This T cell receptor delta chain was found in a study of γδ T cells in repeated Plasmodium falciparum infection. The wider study: Timepoints: baseline, immediately before selected infections, and 21 days after every infection.

Study-level points and caveats: Malian children's Vdelta2-negative repertoires appeared more expanded and less diverse than Australians'. Vgamma9/Vdelta2+ T cells showed a stable polyclonal repertoire with shared TCRgamma sequences.

TCRdb used CATT to re-call clones from the multiplex PCR reads. The table shows about 57,000 delta-chain clones, with 1.7% occurring only once. Germline CDR1 is TSWWSYY and CDR2 is QGS. V lost 3 bases and J lost 2; bases outside the gene matches: 23. CDR3 length: 21 residues. Gammadelta T cells were flow-sorted from PBMC into Vgamma9/Vdelta2+ and Vdelta2-negative populations for bulk analysis. This clone was recorded a few times. Its matching antigen is unknown. A read error is the likely source, as a far larger clone sits one nucleotide away. Other DNA variants within this sample encode the same CDR3. The TCR was taken from a pool of human donors (malaria-infected and uninfected, not separated). V usage is TRDV1 and J usage is TRDJ1; TRDD3 matches 8 bases. The J gene was missing in TCRdb and was found by matching the end of the DNA to germline. Sequencing input: gamma-delta T cells from blood. The CDR3 region is CALGDGYRQGYGFYLTDKLIF. DNA of the CDR3: TGTGCTCTTGGGGATGGTTATAGACAGGGATACGGTTTTTATCTGACCGATAAACTCATCTTT.